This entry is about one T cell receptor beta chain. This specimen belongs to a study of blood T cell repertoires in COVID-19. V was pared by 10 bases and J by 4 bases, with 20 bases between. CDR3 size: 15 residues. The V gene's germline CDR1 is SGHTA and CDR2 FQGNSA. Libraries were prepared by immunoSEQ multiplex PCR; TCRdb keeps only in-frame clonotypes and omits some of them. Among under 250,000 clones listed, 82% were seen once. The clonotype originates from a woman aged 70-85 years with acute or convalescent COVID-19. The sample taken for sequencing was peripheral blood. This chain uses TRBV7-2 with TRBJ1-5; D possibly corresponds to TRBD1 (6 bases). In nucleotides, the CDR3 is TGTGCCACCTCTCGGGAGGGACACACTAATCAGCCCCAGCATTTT. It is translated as CATSREGHTNQPQHF.